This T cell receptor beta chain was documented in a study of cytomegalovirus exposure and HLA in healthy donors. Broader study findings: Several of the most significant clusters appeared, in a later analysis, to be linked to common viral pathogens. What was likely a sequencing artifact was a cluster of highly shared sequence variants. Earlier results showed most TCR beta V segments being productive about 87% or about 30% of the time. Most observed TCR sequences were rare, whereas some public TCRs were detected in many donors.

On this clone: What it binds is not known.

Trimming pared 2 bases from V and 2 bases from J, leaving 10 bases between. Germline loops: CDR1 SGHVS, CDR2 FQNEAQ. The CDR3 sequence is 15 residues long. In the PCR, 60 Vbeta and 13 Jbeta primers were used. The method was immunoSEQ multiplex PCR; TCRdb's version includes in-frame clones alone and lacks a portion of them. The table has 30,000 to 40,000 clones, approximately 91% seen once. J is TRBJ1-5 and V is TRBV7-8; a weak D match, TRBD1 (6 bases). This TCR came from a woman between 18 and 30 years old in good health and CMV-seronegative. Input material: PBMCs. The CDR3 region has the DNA TGTGCCAGCAGCTTAAAGGGGGTCGGCAATCAGCCCCAGCATTTT. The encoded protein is CASSLKGVGNQPQHF.